The rows below give T cell receptor beta chains drawn from one sample of a study of T cell changes during pregnancy in multiple sclerosis. Profiled with immunoSEQ multiplex PCR; TCRdb holds only in-frame clones, not every one. The sample has 28,000 or so clones; around 88% are singletons. Here the sequenced sample was CD4+ T cells from peripheral blood mononuclear cells, taken in the first trimester of pregnancy. Receptors originate from a female donor in good health, enrolled as a control in a pregnancy study. Each CDR3 is given with its conserved first and last residue. Fields, in order: CDR3 DNA, CDR3 protein, clone size, D gene, J gene, V gene. D genes are given only for firm matches. Not all rows give a size; the values are once, few, many and, for expanded clones, a class.

TGTGCCAGCAGCGTGGGTGGCAGGGGCGGTTCACCCCTCCACTTT,CASSVGGRGGSPLHF,once,.,TRBJ1-6,TRBV9
TGTGCCAGCAGCTTAGGAATAGCGAGTTACAATGAGCAGTTCTTC,CASSLGIASYNEQFF,.,.,TRBJ2-1,TRBV11-3
TGTGCCAGCAGCGTAGATGGCAGGGAGAACACTGAAGCTTTCTTT,CASSVDGRENTEAFF,.,.,TRBJ1-1,TRBV9
TGTGCCAGCTCACGTAGTCGGGGGGCGGAAAGTATACGCACTGAAGCTTTCTTT,CASSRSRGAESIRTEAFF,.,.,TRBJ1-1,TRBV18
TGTGCCAGCAGCTTAATTCGCGGGGGGGCCTACAATGAGCAGTTCTTC,CASSLIRGGAYNEQFF,.,TRBD2,TRBJ2-1,TRBV7-9
TGTGCCAGCAGCGTGAGTGCAACTAATGAAAAACTGTTTTTT,CASSVSATNEKLFF,.,.,TRBJ1-4,TRBV9
TGTGCCAGCAGGGGGGACAGGACCTACGAGCAGTACTTC,CASRGDRTYEQYF,.,TRBD1,TRBJ2-7,TRBV2
TGTGCCAGCAGCGGGGTGGGGACAGTCAACACTGAAGCTTTCTTT,CASSGVGTVNTEAFF,few,TRBD1,TRBJ1-1,TRBV9
TGTGCCAGCAGACAGACCTCTGGGGCCAACGTCCTGACTTTC,CASRQTSGANVLTF,.,.,TRBJ2-6,TRBV6-5
TGTGCCAGCAGCAAAGGAAGATGGGGCGGAGGCTACACCTTC,CASSKGRWGGGYTF,.,.,TRBJ1-2,TRBV21-1
TGCGCCAGCAGCGCCAACAGGGTGATGGCTGGAAACACCATATATTTT,CASSANRVMAGNTIYF,.,.,TRBJ1-3,TRBV5-1
TGTGCCACCTATTTGACAGGGCGTGGCTACACCTTC,CATYLTGRGYTF,.,TRBD1,TRBJ1-2,TRBV6-5
TGTGCCAGCAGTGATCGTCAGTTCTATGGCTACACCTTC,CASSDRQFYGYTF,.,.,TRBJ1-2,TRBV6-1